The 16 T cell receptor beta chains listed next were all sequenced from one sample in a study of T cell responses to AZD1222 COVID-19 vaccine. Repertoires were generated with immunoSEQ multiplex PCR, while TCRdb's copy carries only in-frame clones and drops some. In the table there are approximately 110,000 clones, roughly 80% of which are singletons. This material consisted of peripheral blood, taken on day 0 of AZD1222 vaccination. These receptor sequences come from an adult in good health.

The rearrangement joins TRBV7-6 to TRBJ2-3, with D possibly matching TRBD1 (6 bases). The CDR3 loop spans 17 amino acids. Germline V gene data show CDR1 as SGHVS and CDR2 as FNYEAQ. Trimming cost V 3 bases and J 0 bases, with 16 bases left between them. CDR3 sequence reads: CASSFGGSKHSTDTQYF. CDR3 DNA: TGTGCCAGCAGCTTTGGGGGCTCTAAACATAGCACAGATACGCAGTATTTT.

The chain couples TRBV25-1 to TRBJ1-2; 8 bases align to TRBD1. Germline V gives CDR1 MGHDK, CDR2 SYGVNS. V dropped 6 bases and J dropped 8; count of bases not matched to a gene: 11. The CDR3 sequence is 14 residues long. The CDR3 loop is CASSPRTGSGGYTF. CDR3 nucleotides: TGTGCCAGCAGCCCTAGGACAGGGTCGGGAGGCTACACCTTC.

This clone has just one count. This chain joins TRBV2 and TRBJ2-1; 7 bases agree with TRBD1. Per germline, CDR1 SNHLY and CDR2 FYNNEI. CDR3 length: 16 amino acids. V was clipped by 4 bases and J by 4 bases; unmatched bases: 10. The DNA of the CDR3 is TGTGCCAGCAGTGGACAGGGCCGAAAAGATTACAATGAGCAGTTCTTC. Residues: CASSGQGRKDYNEQFF. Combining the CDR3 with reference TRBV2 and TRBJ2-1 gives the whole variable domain EPEVTQTPSHQVTQMGQEVILRCVPISNHLYFYWYRQILGQKVEFLVSFYNNEISEKSEIFDDQFSVERPDGSNFTLKIRSTKLEDSAMYFCASSGQGRKDYNEQFFGPGTRLTVL.

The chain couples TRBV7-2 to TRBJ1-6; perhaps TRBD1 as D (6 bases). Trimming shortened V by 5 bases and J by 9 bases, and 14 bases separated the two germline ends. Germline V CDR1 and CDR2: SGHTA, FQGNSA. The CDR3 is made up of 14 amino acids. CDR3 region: CASSAGARLSPLHF. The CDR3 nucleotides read TGTGCCAGCAGCGCAGGGGCTCGCCTTTCACCCCTCCACTTT.

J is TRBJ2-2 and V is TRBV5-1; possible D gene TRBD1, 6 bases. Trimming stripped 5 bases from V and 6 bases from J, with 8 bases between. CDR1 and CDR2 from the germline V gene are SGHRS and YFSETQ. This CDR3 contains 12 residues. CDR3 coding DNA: TGCGCCAGCAGTGACAGGTCCGGGGAGCTGTTTTTT. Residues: CASSDRSGELFF.

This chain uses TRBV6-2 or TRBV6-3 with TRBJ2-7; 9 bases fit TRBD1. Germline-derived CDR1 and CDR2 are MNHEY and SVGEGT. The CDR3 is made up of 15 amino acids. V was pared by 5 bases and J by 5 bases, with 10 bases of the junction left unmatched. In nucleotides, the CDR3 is TGTGCCAGCAGTACGACCCGGGACAGGGACGACGAGCAGTACTTC. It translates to CASSTTRDRDDEQYF.

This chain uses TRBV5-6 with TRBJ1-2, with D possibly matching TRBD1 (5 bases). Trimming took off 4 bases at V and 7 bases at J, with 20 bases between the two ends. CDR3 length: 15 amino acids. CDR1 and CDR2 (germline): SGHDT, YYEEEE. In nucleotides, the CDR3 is TGTGCCAGCAGCGCCCCTGGGGCAGACGGATTTGGCTACACCTTC. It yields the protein CASSAPGADGFGYTF. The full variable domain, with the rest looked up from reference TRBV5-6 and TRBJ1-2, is DAGVTQSPTHLIKTRGQQVTLRCSPKSGHDTVSWYQQALGQGPQFIFQYYEEEERQRGNFPDRFSGHQFPNYSSELNVNALLLGDSALYLCASSAPGADGFGYTFGSGTRLTVV.

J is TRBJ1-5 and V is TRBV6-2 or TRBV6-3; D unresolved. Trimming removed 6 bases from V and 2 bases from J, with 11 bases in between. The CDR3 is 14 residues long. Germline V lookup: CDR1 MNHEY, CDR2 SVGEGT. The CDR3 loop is CASSLWSGNQPQHF. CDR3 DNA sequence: TGTGCCAGCAGCCTTTGGAGTGGCAATCAGCCCCAGCATTTT.

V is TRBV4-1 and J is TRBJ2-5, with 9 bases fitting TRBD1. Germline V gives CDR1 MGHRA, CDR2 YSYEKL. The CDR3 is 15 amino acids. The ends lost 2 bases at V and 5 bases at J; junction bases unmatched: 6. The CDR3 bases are TGCGCCAGCAGCCAAACCGACAGGGGGTTTGAGACCCAGTACTTC. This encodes CASSQTDRGFETQYF.

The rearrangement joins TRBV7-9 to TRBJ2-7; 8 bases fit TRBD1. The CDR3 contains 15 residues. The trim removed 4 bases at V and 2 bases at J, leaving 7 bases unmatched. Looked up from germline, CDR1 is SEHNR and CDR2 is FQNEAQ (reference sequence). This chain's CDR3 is CASSSPRTGTYEQYF. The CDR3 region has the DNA TGTGCCAGCAGCTCACCTCGGACAGGGACCTACGAGCAGTACTTC.

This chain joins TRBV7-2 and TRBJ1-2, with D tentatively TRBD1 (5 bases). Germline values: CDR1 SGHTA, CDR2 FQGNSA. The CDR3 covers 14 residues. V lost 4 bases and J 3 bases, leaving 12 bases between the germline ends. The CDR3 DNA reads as TGTGCCAGCAGCTACAAGGACAATTACTATGGCTACACCTTC. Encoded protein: CASSYKDNYYGYTF.

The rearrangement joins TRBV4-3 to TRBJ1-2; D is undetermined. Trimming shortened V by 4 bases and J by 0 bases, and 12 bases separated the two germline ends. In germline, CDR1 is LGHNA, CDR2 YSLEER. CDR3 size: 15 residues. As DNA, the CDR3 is TGCGCCAGCAGCCCCGGGAACCCGGCTAACTATGGCTACACCTTC. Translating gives CASSPGNPANYGYTF.

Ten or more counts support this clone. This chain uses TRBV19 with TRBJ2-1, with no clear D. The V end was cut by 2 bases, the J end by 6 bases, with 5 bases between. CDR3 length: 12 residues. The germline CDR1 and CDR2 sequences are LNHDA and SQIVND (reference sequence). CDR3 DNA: TGTGCCAGTAGTATATTCATCAATGAGCAGTTCTTC. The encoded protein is CASSIFINEQFF.

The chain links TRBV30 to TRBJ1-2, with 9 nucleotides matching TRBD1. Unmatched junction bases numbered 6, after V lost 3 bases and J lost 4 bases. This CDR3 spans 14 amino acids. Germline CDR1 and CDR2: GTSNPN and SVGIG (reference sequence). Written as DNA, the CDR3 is TGTGCCTGGAGGCTCCAGGGACAGGGCTATGGCTACACCTTC. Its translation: CAWRLQGQGYGYTF.

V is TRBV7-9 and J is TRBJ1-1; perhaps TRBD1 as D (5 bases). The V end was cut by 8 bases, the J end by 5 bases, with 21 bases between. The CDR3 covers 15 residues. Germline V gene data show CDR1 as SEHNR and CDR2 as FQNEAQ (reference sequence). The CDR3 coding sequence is TGTGCCAGCTTATACGGGGCAGGGTTCGGGACTGAAGCTTTCTTT. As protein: CASLYGAGFGTEAFF.

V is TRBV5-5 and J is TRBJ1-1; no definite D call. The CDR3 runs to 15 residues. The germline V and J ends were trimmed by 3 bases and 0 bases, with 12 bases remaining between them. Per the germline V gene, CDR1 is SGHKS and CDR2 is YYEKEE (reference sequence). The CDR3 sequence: CASSSNRSLNTEAFF. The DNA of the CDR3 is TGTGCCAGCAGCTCCAACCGGTCCTTGAACACTGAAGCTTTCTTT. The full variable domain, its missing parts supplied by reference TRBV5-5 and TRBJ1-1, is DAGVTQSPTHLIKTRGQQVTLRCSPISGHKSVSWYQQVLGQGPQFIFQYYEKEERGRGNFPDRFSARQFPNYSSELNVNALLLGDSALYLCASSSNRSLNTEAFFGQGTRLTVV.